The T cell receptor (beta chain) under discussion was sequenced for a study of beta chain features in type 1 diabetes. Findings and caveats of the study: Type 1 diabetes patients showed fewer insertions and more deletions at VDJ junctions. Type 1 diabetes patients had moderately but significantly shorter TCRB CDR3s in all four CD4+ subsets.

The whole isolated RNA underwent reverse transcription, so sequencing captured expressed TCRB transcripts. Reads from naive, central memory and regulatory T cell samples averaged about 3.3 million. Sequencing used immunoSEQ multiplex PCR; TCRdb keeps in-frame clones, though not all of them. The profile shows 680,000 or so clones, roughly an eighth of them singletons. This clone was counted between two and nine times. The antigen remains undetermined. Donors underwent one heparinised blood draw, around 100 mL on average. CDR1 MDHEN and CDR2 SYDVKM come from the germline V gene. Trimming stripped 7 bases from V and 7 bases from J, with 11 bases between. This CDR3 region has 12 residues.

The TCR was taken from a man younger than 35 with type 1 diabetes. This chain links TRBV28 with TRBJ2-1; D is possibly TRBD1 or TRBD2 (5 bases each). Source material: naive CD4+ T cells from blood. The CDR3, as DNA: TGTGCCAGCACCGGGGCAAGGAATGAGCAGTTCTTC. Encoded protein: CASTGARNEQFF.